Shown below are 32 T cell receptor beta chains from a single sample sequenced in a study of blood T cell repertoires in COVID-19. The protocol was immunoSEQ multiplex PCR, while the TCRdb copy is restricted to in-frame clones and leaves out a portion. The sample includes more than 45,000 clones, approximately 87% of them seen just once. Sequenced input: peripheral blood. The receptors were sampled from a human donor in a cohort sampled during active COVID-19.

V usage is TRBV4-3 and J usage is TRBJ2-7, with a possible D match to TRBD2 (5 bases). Germline values: CDR1 LGHNA, CDR2 YSLEER. The CDR3 runs 16 residues. V lost 0 bases and J lost 0, with 12 bases in between. The CDR3 spells CASSQEYIGSSYEQYF. In DNA form, the CDR3 reads TGCGCCAGCAGCCAAGAGTACATAGGGAGCTCCTACGAGCAGTACTTC.

This rearrangement joins TRBV6-5 to TRBJ1-1, with D unclear. Trimming shortened V by 0 bases and J by 2 bases, and 10 bases separated the two germline ends. The CDR3 sequence is 15 residues long. Germline loops: CDR1 MNHEY, CDR2 SVGAGI. This chain's CDR3 is CASSYSKRTNTEAFF. CDR3 DNA sequence: TGTGCCAGCAGTTACTCGAAACGTACAAACACTGAAGCTTTCTTT.

This chain connects TRBV13 to TRBJ2-7, with TRBD2 matching over 9 bases. The length of the CDR3 is 14 residues. J gave up 1 base and V 3 bases, and 1 base lay outside the gene matches. Germline V gene sequence: CDR1 PRHDT, CDR2 FYEKMQ (reference sequence). In DNA form, the CDR3 reads TGTGCCAGCAGCTTGACTAGCGGTTCCTACGAGCAGTACTTC. It yields the protein CASSLTSGSYEQYF.

The genes are TRBV6-5 and TRBJ1-6; D gene uncertain. The CDR3 contains 15 residues. V was clipped by 3 bases and J by 7 bases, with 13 bases between them. Germline V gives CDR1 MNHEY, CDR2 SVGAGI. The CDR3 here is CASSYSTQFNSPLHF. DNA of the CDR3: TGTGCCAGCAGTTATTCTACACAGTTCAATTCACCCCTCCACTTT.

This sequence joins TRBV5-1 and TRBJ2-7; 8 nucleotides agree with TRBD1. Unmatched junction bases numbered 6, after V lost 0 bases and J lost 7 bases. From germline, CDR1 is SGHRS and CDR2 YFSETQ. This CDR3 has 14 residues. The CDR3 DNA is TGCGCCAGCAGCTTGGGGACAGGGACGGGTGAGCAGTACTTC. The encoded protein is CASSLGTGTGEQYF.

The CDR3 sequence is CASSPTPDRVSEQYF. The CDR3 DNA sequence: TGTGCCAGCAGCCCTACCCCGGACAGGGTAAGCGAGCAGTACTTC. This chain joins TRBV7-2 and TRBJ2-7; 8 bases fit TRBD1. The CDR3 loop spans 15 amino acids. V lost 5 bases to trimming and J lost 6 bases; unmatched junction nucleotides: 12. CDR1 SGHTA and CDR2 FQGNSA come from the germline V gene. Combining the CDR3 with reference TRBV7-2 and TRBJ2-7 gives the whole variable domain GAGVSQSPSNKVTEKGKDVELRCDPISGHTALYWYRQSLGQGLEFLIYFQGNSAPDKSGLPSDRFSAERTGGSVSTLTIQRTQQEDSAVYLCASSPTPDRVSEQYFGPGTRLTVT.

The chain employs TRBV5-1 and TRBJ2-7, with a weak D call TRBD1 (5 bases). Germline CDR1 SGHRS, CDR2 YFSETQ. CDR3 length equals 14 residues. The ends were cut back, 0 bases at V and 4 bases at J, with 11 bases in the middle. This chain's CDR3 is CASSLAGFEYEQYF. Here the CDR3 DNA reads TGCGCCAGCAGCTTGGCAGGGTTCGAGTACGAGCAGTACTTC.

The chain recombines TRBV5-6 with TRBJ1-1, with 7 positions matching TRBD1. Looked up from germline, CDR1 is SGHDT and CDR2 is YYEEEE. This CDR3 spans 14 amino acids. With V trimmed by 4 bases and J by 1 base, 4 bases remained unmatched. CDR3 nucleotide sequence: TGTGCCAGCAGCCGGACAGGAACGAACACTGAAGCTTTCTTT. As protein: CASSRTGTNTEAFF.

The rearrangement uses TRBV3-1 (or the pseudogene TRBV3-2) and TRBJ1-5, with TRBD1 matching over 7 bases. The germline CDR1 and CDR2 sequences are LGHDT and YNNKEL (reference sequence). This CDR3 spans 15 amino acids. Losses at the gene ends were 4 bases for V and 6 bases for J; bases not matched to a gene: 9. The CDR3 loop is CASSLGAGGGQPQHF. The DNA of the CDR3 is TGTGCCAGCAGCCTCGGGGCAGGGGGTGGTCAGCCCCAGCATTTT.

This rearrangement joins TRBV5-8 to TRBJ1-1, with D maybe TRBD1 (6 bases). This CDR3 has 15 residues. CDR1 is SGHTS, CDR2 YDEGEE, per germline. The V end was cut by 4 bases, the J end by 0 bases, with 13 bases between. The CDR3 DNA reads TGTGCCAGCAGCCCTGGGTGGACAGTGAACACTGAAGCTTTCTTT. It specifies CASSPGWTVNTEAFF. Complete variable domain (other parts from reference TRBV5-8 and TRBJ1-1): EAGVTQSPTHLIKTRGQQATLRCSPISGHTSVYWYQQALGLGLQFLLWYDEGEERNRGNFPPRFSGRQFPNYSSELNVNALELEDSALYLCASSPGWTVNTEAFFGQGTRLTVV.

DNA of the CDR3: TGTGCCAGCAGCTTTAGCGGGGGCTCCTACAATGAGCAGTTCTTC. Protein: CASSFSGGSYNEQFF. The chain has TRBV7-2 and TRBJ2-1, with TRBD2 identical over 9 bases. Germline CDR1 is SGHTA and CDR2 is FQGNSA. The trim removed 3 bases at V and 0 bases at J, leaving 0 bases unmatched. The CDR3 has 15 amino acids.

The J gene is TRBJ2-3, the V gene TRBV6-6; D is ambiguous. CDR1 and CDR2 from the germline V gene are MNHNY and SVGAGI (reference sequence). This CDR3 region has 11 residues. The V gene lost 8 bases and the J gene lost 9 bases, with 12 bases spanning the gap. CDR3 nucleotide sequence: TGTGCCAGCTCCCGGCGACTCACGCAGTATTTT. Protein sequence: CASSRRLTQYF.

CDR3 DNA: TGTGCCAGCAGGGACAGGGCCGGAAACACCATATATTTT. This translates into CASRDRAGNTIYF. V gene TRBV7-9 combines with J gene TRBJ1-3; 8 positions agree with TRBD1. The CDR3 contains 13 residues. Germline values: CDR1 SEHNR, CDR2 FQNEAQ (reference sequence). Trimming removed 6 bases from V and 4 bases from J; junction bases left unmatched: 2.

The chain uses TRBV4-1 and TRBJ1-1; D is perhaps TRBD1 (6 bases). CDR1 MGHRA and CDR2 YSYEKL come from the germline V gene. V lost 4 bases, J lost 5 bases, and 26 bases lay in between. The CDR3 contains 18 residues. This CDR3 is CASSRGRGRSRRITEAFF. The CDR3 coding sequence is TGCGCCAGCAGCCGAGGGCGGGGGCGATCTCGACGGATAACTGAAGCTTTCTTT.

V is TRBV15 and J is TRBJ1-5; D is unresolved. Deletions cut 4 bases from V and 1 base from J, with 5 bases between. The germline V gene encodes CDR1 LNHNV and CDR2 YYDKDF (reference sequence). The CDR3 sequence is 13 residues long. CDR3 sequence (DNA): TGTGCCACCAGCACGGGAAGCAATCAGCCCCAGCATTTT. Amino acid sequence: CATSTGSNQPQHF. Full variable domain (rest looked up from reference TRBV15 and TRBJ1-5): DAMVIQNPRYQVTQFGKPVTLSCSQTLNHNVMYWYQQKSSQAPKLLFHYYDKDFNNEADTPDNFQSRRPNTSFCFLDIRSPGLGDTAMYLCATSTGSNQPQHFGDGTRLSIL.

The rearrangement links TRBV2 to TRBJ1-1, with a possible D match to TRBD1 (6 bases). With 6 bases removed from V and 0 bases from J, the gap between germline ends came to 11 bases. Per the germline V gene, CDR1 is SNHLY and CDR2 is FYNNEI. The CDR3 has 14 residues. This CDR3 is CASSDRTLNTEAFF. The CDR3 coding sequence is TGTGCCAGCAGCGACAGGACTTTGAACACTGAAGCTTTCTTT.

This chain uses TRBV9 with TRBJ2-1, with TRBD2 as a possible D gene (6 bases). The CDR3 contains 14 residues. Trimming removed 0 bases at V and 7 bases at J, with 11 bases between. Germline values: CDR1 SGDLS, CDR2 YYNGEE. The CDR3: CASSVGGDFNEQFF. The CDR3 DNA sequence: TGTGCCAGCAGCGTAGGGGGGGATTTTAATGAGCAGTTCTTC. The whole variable domain, remainder taken from reference TRBV9 and TRBJ2-1, is DSGVTQTPKHLITATGQRVTLRCSPRSGDLSVYWYQQSLDQGLQFLIQYYNGEERAKGNILERFSAQQFPDLHSELNLSSLELGDSALYFCASSVGGDFNEQFFGPGTRLTVL.

V gene TRBV4-2 combines with J gene TRBJ2-1; 13 nucleotides match TRBD2. Losses at the gene ends were 4 bases for V and 4 bases for J; bases not matched to a gene: 7. The CDR3 consists of 17 residues. Germline lookup yields CDR1 LGHNA and CDR2 YNFKEQ. DNA for the CDR3: TGTGCCAGCAGCCCCCCACTAGCGGGGGGGCGGTACAATGAGCAGTTCTTC. Translated, it gives CASSPPLAGGRYNEQFF.

The rearrangement uses TRBV6-5 and TRBJ2-3; 8 bases align to TRBD2. Per germline, CDR1 MNHEY and CDR2 SVGAGI. After removal of 8 bases from V and 0 bases from J, the junction contained 4 bases not matched to a gene. This CDR3 is built from 14 residues. CDR3 in amino acids: CASVAGGSTDTQYF. CDR3 coding DNA: TGTGCCAGCGTTGCGGGGGGCAGCACAGATACGCAGTATTTT.

The chain couples TRBV6-5 to TRBJ2-6; 7 nucleotides match TRBD1. CDR1 is MNHEY, CDR2 SVGAGI, per germline. Unmatched junction bases numbered 7, after V lost 8 bases and J lost 3 bases. The CDR3 is 15 amino acids. The CDR3 loop reads CASGPTGFGANVLTF. The CDR3 bases are TGTGCCAGCGGTCCGACAGGGTTTGGGGCCAACGTCCTGACTTTC.

This chain uses TRBV28 with TRBJ1-2; 7 nucleotides agree with TRBD1. The CDR3 loop spans 12 amino acids. The germline V gene encodes CDR1 MDHEN and CDR2 SYDVKM. J was trimmed by 9 bases and V by 4 bases; bases with no gene match: 5. CDR3 loop: CASSSDRISYTF. The CDR3 nucleotides read TGTGCCAGCAGTTCGGACAGGATTAGCTACACCTTC.

The chain joins TRBV24-1 to TRBJ1-2; 7 bases align to TRBD1. The germline V gene has CDR1 KGHDR and CDR2 SFDVKD. V shed 3 bases and J 3 bases; nucleotides not matched to a gene: 3. The CDR3 runs 14 residues. CDR3 loop: CATSDQDRDYGYTF. The CDR3 nucleotides are TGTGCCACCAGTGATCAAGACAGGGACTATGGCTACACCTTC.

This sequence joins TRBV4-3 and TRBJ2-2, with 10 bases aligning to TRBD1. In germline, CDR1 is LGHNA, CDR2 YSLEER. The CDR3 is made up of 15 amino acids. The V and J ends lost 2 bases and 9 bases, in that order; junction bases with no gene match: 6. CDR3 bases: TGCGCCAGCAGCCAACCCGGGACAGGGGACCGGGAGCTGTTTTTT. This codes for CASSQPGTGDRELFF.

The chain uses TRBV27 and TRBJ2-7; 9 positions match TRBD1. Trimming at V came to 3 bases and at J to 3 bases, leaving 3 bases not matched to a gene. The CDR3 contains 14 residues. Germline CDR1 reads MNHEY; CDR2 reads SMNVEV (reference sequence). CDR3 bases: TGTGCCAGCAGTTTGGACAGGGGTTACTACGAGCAGTACTTC. Its translation: CASSLDRGYYEQYF.

The chain recombines TRBV4-3 with TRBJ1-5; D unresolved. V lost 1 base and J 6 bases, leaving 10 bases between the germline ends. The V gene's germline CDR1 is LGHNA and CDR2 YSLEER. This CDR3 contains 14 residues. CDR3 residues: CASSQGQLGQPQHF. In DNA form, the CDR3 reads TGCGCCAGCAGCCAAGGACAACTCGGTCAGCCCCAGCATTTT.

The genes are TRBV3-1 (or the pseudogene TRBV3-2) and TRBJ2-7; 9 nucleotides agree with TRBD1. The CDR3 covers 15 residues. Trimming removed 4 bases from V and 12 bases from J; junction bases left unmatched: 16. Germline V gene data show CDR1 as LGHDT and CDR2 as YNNKEL (reference sequence). The CDR3 coding sequence is TGTGCCAGCAGCCTTAACTCCGGGACAGGGAGGCCTCTGTACTTC. Translation: CASSLNSGTGRPLYF.

The chain links TRBV4-1 to TRBJ2-7; 8 bases align to TRBD2. J gave up 6 bases and V 3 bases, and 10 bases lay outside the gene matches. Germline V CDR1 and CDR2: MGHRA, YSYEKL. This CDR3 is built from 15 residues. The CDR3 region has the DNA TGCGCCAGCAGCCAGAACTTAGGACTAGCAAGCGAGCAGTACTTC. This codes for CASSQNLGLASEQYF.

V usage is TRBV21-1 and J usage is TRBJ2-7; the D call of TRBD2 is as the table states it, not checked on the DNA. TRBV21-1 is a pseudogene segment. The length of the CDR3 is 15 residues. The CDR3 sequence is CASSKWGGVHYEQYF. CDR3 nucleotide sequence: TGTGCCAGCAGCAAATGGGGGGGAGTACACTACGAGCAGTACTTC.

The chain has TRBV7-3 and TRBJ2-3, with 8 bases lining up with TRBD2. Germline V CDR1 and CDR2: SGHTA, FQGTGA. The CDR3 spans 17 residues. Unmatched junction bases numbered 6, after V lost 0 bases and J lost 1 base. CDR3 in amino acids: CASSLTVAGRGTDTQYF. CDR3 sequence (DNA): TGTGCCAGCAGCTTAACGGTAGCGGGGAGAGGCACAGATACGCAGTATTTT.

This clone was counted between two and nine times. The chain employs TRBV27 and TRBJ1-1; 7 nucleotides match TRBD1. This CDR3 spans 13 amino acids. The junction had 3 bases not matched to a gene; V was cut back by 6 bases and J by 2 bases. Germline lookup yields CDR1 MNHEY and CDR2 SMNVEV (reference sequence). CDR3 sequence: CASRQGINTEAFF. Written as DNA, the CDR3 is TGTGCCAGCAGACAGGGGATAAACACTGAAGCTTTCTTT.

This chain joins TRBV2 and TRBJ1-1; tentatively, D is TRBD1 (6 bases). Germline CDR1 reads SNHLY; CDR2 reads FYNNEI. The CDR3 is 13 residues long. Deletions cut 6 bases from V and 5 bases from J, with 13 bases between. In DNA form, the CDR3 reads TGTGCCAGCAGCGCAGGGGAGGGGACTGAAGCTTTCTTT. Encoded protein: CASSAGEGTEAFF.

The rearrangement links TRBV9 to TRBJ1-1; D not resolved. The length of the CDR3 is 15 residues. Trimming cost V 0 bases and J 4 bases, with 13 bases left between them. Germline V gene lookup returns CDR1 SGDLS and CDR2 YYNGEE. CDR3 sequence reads: CASSVDGGASTEAFF. In nucleotides, the CDR3 is TGTGCCAGCAGCGTAGATGGAGGAGCGAGCACTGAAGCTTTCTTT. Complete variable domain (other parts from reference TRBV9 and TRBJ1-1): DSGVTQTPKHLITATGQRVTLRCSPRSGDLSVYWYQQSLDQGLQFLIQYYNGEERAKGNILERFSAQQFPDLHSELNLSSLELGDSALYFCASSVDGGASTEAFFGQGTRLTVV.